The T cell receptor (beta chain) under discussion was sequenced for a study of T-cell reconstitution after alpha-beta-depleted transplantation in children. For TCRbeta, the library was prepared with unique molecular identifiers. TCRdb itself ran the PCR reads through MiXCR, one entry per CDR3 protein. The data hold roughly 500,000 distinct CDR3 sequences, with about 16% observed a single time. Germline V gives CDR1 SGHKS, CDR2 YYEKEE (reference sequence). The CDR3 has 12 residues. Trimming removed 5 bases from V and 11 bases from J, with 15 bases in between. The material was PBMCs from the stem cell graft donor, obtained from the stem cell graft. This receptor was obtained from a human donor who donated a stem cell graft to a child with acute lymphoblastic leukemia. V and J are TRBV5-5 and TRBJ2-3; tentative D call: TRBD1 (5 bases). CDR3 region: CASRTTGQRQYF. The CDR3 bases are TGTGCCAGCAGGACCACAGGTCAAAGGCAGTATTTT. The variable domain in full, with the rest retrieved from reference TRBV5-5 and TRBJ2-3, is DAGVTQSPTHLIKTRGQQVTLRCSPISGHKSVSWYQQVLGQGPQFIFQYYEKEERGRGNFPDRFSARQFPNYSSELNVNALLLGDSALYLCASRTTGQRQYFGPGTRLTVL.